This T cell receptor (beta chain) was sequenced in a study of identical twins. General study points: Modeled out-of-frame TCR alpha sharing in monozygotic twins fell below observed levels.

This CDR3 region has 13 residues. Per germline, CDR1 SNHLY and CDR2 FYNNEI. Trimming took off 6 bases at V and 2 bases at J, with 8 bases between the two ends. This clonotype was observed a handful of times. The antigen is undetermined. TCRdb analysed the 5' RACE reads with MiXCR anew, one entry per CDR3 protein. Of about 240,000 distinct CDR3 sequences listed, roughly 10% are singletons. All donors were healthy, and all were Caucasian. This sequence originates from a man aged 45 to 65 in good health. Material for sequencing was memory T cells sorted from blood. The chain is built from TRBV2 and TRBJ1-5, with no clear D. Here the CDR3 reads CASSNYGNQPQHF. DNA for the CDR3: TGTGCCAGCAGCAACTATGGCAATCAGCCCCAGCATTTT. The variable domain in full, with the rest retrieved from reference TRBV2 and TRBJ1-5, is EPEVTQTPSHQVTQMGQEVILRCVPISNHLYFYWYRQILGQKVEFLVSFYNNEISEKSEIFDDQFSVERPDGSNFTLKIRSTKLEDSAMYFCASSNYGNQPQHFGDGTRLSIL.